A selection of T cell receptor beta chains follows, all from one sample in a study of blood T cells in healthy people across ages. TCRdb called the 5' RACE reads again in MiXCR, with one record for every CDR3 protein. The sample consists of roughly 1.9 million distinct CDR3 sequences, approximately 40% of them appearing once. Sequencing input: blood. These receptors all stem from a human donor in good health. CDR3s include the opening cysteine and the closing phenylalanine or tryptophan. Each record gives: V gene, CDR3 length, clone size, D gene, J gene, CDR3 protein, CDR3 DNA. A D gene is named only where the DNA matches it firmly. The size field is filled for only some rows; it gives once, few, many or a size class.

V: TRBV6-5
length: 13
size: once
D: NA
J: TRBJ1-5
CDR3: CASQAAGGGPQHF
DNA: TGTGCCAGCCAGGCGGCAGGCGGTGGGCCCCAGCATTTT

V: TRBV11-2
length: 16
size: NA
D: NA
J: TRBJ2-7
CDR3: CASSHNGGRGYYEQYF
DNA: TGTGCCAGCAGCCATAACGGTGGAAGGGGGTACTACGAGCAGTACTTC

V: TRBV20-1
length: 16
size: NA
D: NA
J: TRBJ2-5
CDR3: CSARDLGGVFGETQYF
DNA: TGCAGTGCTAGAGATTTGGGCGGGGTGTTCGGAGAGACCCAGTACTTC

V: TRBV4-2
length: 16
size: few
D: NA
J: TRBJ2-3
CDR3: CASSPLGGMDTDTQYF
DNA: TGTGCCAGCAGCCCCCTAGGAGGGATGGACACAGATACGCAGTATTTT

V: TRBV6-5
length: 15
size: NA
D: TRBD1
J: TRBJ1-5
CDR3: CASSYSGQPYQPQHF
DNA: TGTGCCAGCAGTTACTCGGGACAGCCTTATCAGCCCCAGCATTTT

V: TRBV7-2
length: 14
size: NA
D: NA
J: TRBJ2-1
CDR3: CASSLNGGYNEQFF
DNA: TGTGCCAGCAGCTTAAACGGCGGGTACAATGAGCAGTTCTTC

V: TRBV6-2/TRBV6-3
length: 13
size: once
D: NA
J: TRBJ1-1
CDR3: CASGITGYTEAFF
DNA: TGTGCCAGCGGGATTACAGGGTACACTGAAGCTTTCTTT

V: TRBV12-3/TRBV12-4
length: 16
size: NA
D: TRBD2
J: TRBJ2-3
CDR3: CASSFGTSGATDTQYF
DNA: TGTGCCAGCAGTTTTGGGACTAGCGGAGCCACAGATACGCAGTATTTT

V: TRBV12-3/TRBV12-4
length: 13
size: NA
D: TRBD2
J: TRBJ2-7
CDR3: CASSLGTSGKQYF
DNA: TGTGCCAGCTCCCTTGGGACTAGCGGAAAGCAGTACTTC

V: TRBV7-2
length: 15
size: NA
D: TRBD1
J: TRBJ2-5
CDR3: CASSWGTGGWETQYF
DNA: TGTGCCAGCAGCTGGGGGACAGGGGGTTGGGAGACCCAGTACTTC

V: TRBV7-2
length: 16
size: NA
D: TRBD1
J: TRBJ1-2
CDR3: CASSSVTGQGNGGYTF
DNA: TGTGCCAGCAGCTCCGTGACCGGACAGGGGAATGGAGGCTACACCTTC